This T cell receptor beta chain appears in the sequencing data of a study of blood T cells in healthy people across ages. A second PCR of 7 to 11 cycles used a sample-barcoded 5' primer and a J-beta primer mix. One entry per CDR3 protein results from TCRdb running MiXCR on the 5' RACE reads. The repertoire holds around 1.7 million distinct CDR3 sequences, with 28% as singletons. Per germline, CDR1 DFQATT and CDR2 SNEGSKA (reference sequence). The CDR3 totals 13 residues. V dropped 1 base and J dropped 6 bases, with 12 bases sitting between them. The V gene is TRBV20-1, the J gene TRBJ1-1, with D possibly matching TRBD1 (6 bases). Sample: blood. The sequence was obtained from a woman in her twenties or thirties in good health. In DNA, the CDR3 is TGCAGTGCTAGAGTCCCAGGGGCGGCTGAAGCTTTCTTT. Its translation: CSARVPGAAEAFF.